These 19 T cell receptor beta chains were all obtained from the same sample, sequenced in a study of blood T cell repertoires in COVID-19. Method: immunoSEQ multiplex PCR; TCRdb's copy keeps in-frame clones and lacks some. The sample yields 180,000 or so clones, 89% seen once. Sequencing used peripheral blood. The source of these receptors is a man aged 40-55 years with acute or convalescent COVID-19.

This clone has just one count. The chain uses TRBV7-9 and TRBJ1-1, with D unresolved. There are 15 residues in the CDR3. Trimming removed 5 bases from V and 1 base from J, with 14 bases in between. Germline V gene data show CDR1 as SEHNR and CDR2 as FQNEAQ (reference sequence). CDR3 region: CASSPPRGGNTEAFF. CDR3 nucleotide sequence: TGTGCCAGCAGCCCGCCGCGGGGAGGGAACACTGAAGCTTTCTTT. The complete variable domain, with remaining parts taken from reference TRBV7-9 and TRBJ1-1, reads DTGVSQNPRHKITKRGQNVTFRCDPISEHNRLYWYRQTLGQGPEFLTYFQNEAQLEKSRLLSDRFSAERPKGSFSTLEIQRTEQGDSAMYLCASSPPRGGNTEAFFGQGTRLTVV.

The V call is TRBV5-1, the J call TRBJ2-7; 7 bases fit TRBD2. Germline V gene data show CDR1 as SGHRS and CDR2 as YFSETQ. J lost 6 bases, V lost 6 bases, and 12 bases had no gene match. The CDR3 runs to 14 residues. CDR3 sequence: CASTPSQGGGEQYF. DNA of the CDR3: TGCGCCAGCACCCCATCGCAGGGCGGGGGCGAGCAGTACTTC.

The chain is built from TRBV5-1 and TRBJ2-1, with 8 positions matching TRBD1. After removal of 4 bases from V and 15 bases from J, the junction contained 15 bases not matched to a gene. The CDR3 spans 14 residues. Germline V CDR1 and CDR2: SGHRS, YFSETQ. The CDR3: CASSERTGNVVPFF. DNA of the CDR3: TGCGCCAGCAGCGAAAGGACAGGGAATGTAGTGCCGTTCTTC.

J is TRBJ1-4 and V is TRBV6-5; D possibly corresponds to TRBD1 (5 bases). V was clipped by 11 bases and J by 4 bases, with 14 bases between them. Germline V gives CDR1 MNHEY, CDR2 SVGAGI. This CDR3 is built from 13 residues. This chain's CDR3 is CAHQQGLNEKLFF. Here the CDR3 DNA reads TGTGCCCATCAGCAGGGCCTTAATGAAAAACTGTTTTTT.

This clone has just one count. The chain combines TRBV18 with TRBJ1-1, with D possibly being TRBD1 (5 bases). The CDR3 sequence is 15 residues long. Germline V gene sequence: CDR1 KGHSH, CDR2 LQKENI. Deletions cut 6 bases from V and 0 bases from J, with 14 bases between. This chain's CDR3 is CASSQIPDMNTEAFF. CDR3 bases: TGTGCCAGCTCCCAAATCCCGGACATGAACACTGAAGCTTTCTTT.

The CDR3 DNA reads as TGTGCCATCAGTGAGTCGGACTTCGACAATGAGCAGTTCTTC. Its translation: CAISESDFDNEQFF. This chain uses TRBV10-3 with TRBJ2-1, with D maybe TRBD2 (5 bases). Germline CDR1 reads ENHRY; CDR2 reads SYGVKD. The CDR3 has 14 residues. Trimming cost V 0 bases and J 5 bases, with 8 bases left between them.

This clone was found a few times. V and J are TRBV14 and TRBJ1-6; weak D call: TRBD1 (6 bases). The CDR3 contains 15 residues. Trimming pared 4 bases from V and 4 bases from J, leaving 11 bases between. Germline-derived CDR1 and CDR2 are SGHDN and FVKESK. CDR3 DNA: TGTGCCAGCAGCCCGACAGGAGTTTATAATTCACCCCTCCACTTT. Its protein product is CASSPTGVYNSPLHF.

This chain joins TRBV11-2 and TRBJ2-7; TRBD1 aligns across 11 bases. The germline V gene has CDR1 SGHAT and CDR2 FQNNGV. With V trimmed by 3 bases and J by 5 bases, 6 bases remained unmatched. The CDR3 is 15 amino acids. CDR3 nucleotide sequence: TGTGCCAGCAGCTTGGGACAGGGGGTAAGGGACGAGCAGTACTTC. Its protein product is CASSLGQGVRDEQYF.

The chain recombines TRBV21-1 with TRBJ2-1; the table's D call TRBD2 went unverified against the DNA. TRBV21-1 is marked as a pseudogene. The CDR3 is 16 residues long. The CDR3 loop is CASSKKRGEWYNEQFF. The CDR3 DNA reads as TGTGCCAGCAGCAAGAAGCGGGGGGAATGGTACAATGAGCAGTTCTTC.

CDR3 sequence reads: CASSLTGIGGNTIYF. The CDR3 bases are TGTGCCAGCAGCTTAACAGGGATAGGAGGAAACACCATATATTTT. The rearrangement joins TRBV11-2 to TRBJ1-3; TRBD1 might be the D (6 bases). The CDR3 is 15 amino acids. Germline CDR1 is SGHAT and CDR2 is FQNNGV. The V end was cut by 2 bases, the J end by 4 bases, with 12 bases between.

V usage is TRBV7-9 and J usage is TRBJ2-7; 7 bases are a match to TRBD1. The J segment lost 2 bases and the V segment lost 4 bases, leaving 8 bases of the junction unmatched. CDR1 and CDR2 from the germline V gene are SEHNR and FQNEAQ (reference sequence). The CDR3 loop spans 15 amino acids. CDR3 nucleotides: TGTGCCAGCAGCTCAAGGACAGGTTTAACCTACGAGCAGTACTTC. Its translation: CASSSRTGLTYEQYF.

This chain connects TRBV7-2 to TRBJ1-1; perhaps TRBD1 as D (5 bases). Germline lookup yields CDR1 SGHTA and CDR2 FQGNSA. This CDR3 contains 15 residues. Trimming stripped 1 base from V and 4 bases from J, with 13 bases between. The CDR3 bases are TGTGCCAGCAGCTTAGAGGGACTGTCCGTCACTGAAGCTTTCTTT. Translated: CASSLEGLSVTEAFF.

This chain uses TRBV6-1 with TRBJ1-1; D is possibly TRBD1 (6 bases). Trimming stripped 3 bases from V and 5 bases from J, with 16 bases between. There are 15 residues in the CDR3. Germline assignment: CDR1 MNHNS and CDR2 SASEGT. CDR3 sequence: CASSEWGGRSTEAFF. In DNA form, the CDR3 reads TGTGCCAGCAGTGAGTGGGGGGGCAGAAGTACTGAAGCTTTCTTT.

The V and J genes are TRBV27 and TRBJ1-1, with D possibly TRBD1 on 6 matching bases. The CDR3 length is 14 residues. V gave up 6 bases and J gave up 1 base, with 12 bases separating them. CDR1 is MNHEY and CDR2 is SMNVEV in the germline V gene (reference sequence). The CDR3 coding sequence is TGTGCCAGCAGCATGACAGGAAGGAACACTGAAGCTTTCTTT. Its protein product is CASSMTGRNTEAFF.

The CDR3 region has the DNA TGTGCCAGCACTAAAGGGGTAGGCCTCTATGGCTACACCTTC. Its translation: CASTKGVGLYGYTF. The chain combines TRBV6-5 with TRBJ1-2, with D maybe TRBD1 (5 bases). The V gene lost 7 bases and the J gene lost 4 bases, with 16 bases spanning the gap. CDR1 is MNHEY, CDR2 SVGAGI, per germline. The CDR3 extends over 14 amino acids.

V is TRBV7-2 and J is TRBJ1-1; TRBD1 agrees at 10 bases. Losses at the gene ends were 4 bases for V and 10 bases for J; bases not matched to a gene: 15. Germline values: CDR1 SGHTA, CDR2 FQGNSA. The CDR3 is 16 residues long. The CDR3 DNA follows: TGTGCCAGCAGCTCGAAGGGCGGACAGGGGGTTAATGTAGCTTTCTTT. As protein: CASSSKGGQGVNVAFF.

This chain links TRBV10-3 with TRBJ2-1, with TRBD2 as a possible D gene (5 bases). The CDR3 contains 18 residues. V lost 3 bases and J 0 bases, leaving 18 bases between the germline ends. The germline V gene encodes CDR1 ENHRY and CDR2 SYGVKD. The CDR3 spells CAISDGGEGLASYNEQFF. Here the CDR3 DNA reads TGTGCCATCAGTGATGGAGGTGAGGGCCTTGCCTCCTACAATGAGCAGTTCTTC.

The chain is built from TRBV5-4 and TRBJ2-7, with 8 bases fitting TRBD2. Germline CDR1 SGHNT, CDR2 YYREEE (reference sequence). Trimming removed 0 bases from V and 2 bases from J; junction bases left unmatched: 1. CDR3 length: 14 residues. CDR3 sequence (DNA): TGTGCCAGCAGCTTGGAAGCGGGGGCCTACGAGCAGTACTTC. Protein product: CASSLEAGAYEQYF.

The J gene is TRBJ1-1, the V gene TRBV14; no firm D call. The V gene lost 4 bases and the J gene lost 7 bases, with 13 bases spanning the gap. CDR3 length equals 13 residues. Germline loops: CDR1 SGHDN, CDR2 FVKESK. CDR3 amino acids: CASSPSRASEAFF. The CDR3, as DNA: TGTGCCAGCAGCCCATCGCGGGCTAGTGAAGCTTTCTTT.